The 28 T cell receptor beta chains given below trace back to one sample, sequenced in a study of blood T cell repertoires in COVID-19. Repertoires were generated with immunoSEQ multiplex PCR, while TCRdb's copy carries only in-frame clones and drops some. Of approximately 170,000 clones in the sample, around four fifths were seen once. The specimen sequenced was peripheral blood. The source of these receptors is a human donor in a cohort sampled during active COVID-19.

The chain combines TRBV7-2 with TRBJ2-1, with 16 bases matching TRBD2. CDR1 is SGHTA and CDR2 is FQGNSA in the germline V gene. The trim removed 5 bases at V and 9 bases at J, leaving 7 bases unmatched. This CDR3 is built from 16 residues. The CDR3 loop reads CASSPPGLAGGSEQFF. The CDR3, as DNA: TGTGCCAGCAGCCCACCGGGACTAGCGGGAGGGAGTGAGCAGTTCTTC.

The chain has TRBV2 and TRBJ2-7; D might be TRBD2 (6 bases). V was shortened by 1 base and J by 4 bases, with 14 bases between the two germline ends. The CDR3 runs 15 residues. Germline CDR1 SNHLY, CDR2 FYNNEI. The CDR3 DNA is TGTGCCAGCAGTGAAGAGGTTAATAGCGGTTACGAGCAGTACTTC. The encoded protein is CASSEEVNSGYEQYF.

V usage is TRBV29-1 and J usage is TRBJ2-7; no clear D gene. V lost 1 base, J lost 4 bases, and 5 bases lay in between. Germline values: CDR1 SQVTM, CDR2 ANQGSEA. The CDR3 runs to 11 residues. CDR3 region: CSVEVPYEQYF. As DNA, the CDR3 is TGCAGCGTTGAAGTCCCTTACGAGCAGTACTTC.

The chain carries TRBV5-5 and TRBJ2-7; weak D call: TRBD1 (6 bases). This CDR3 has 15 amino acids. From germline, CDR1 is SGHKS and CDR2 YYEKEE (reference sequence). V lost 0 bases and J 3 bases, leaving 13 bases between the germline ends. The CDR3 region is CASSLALQGDYEQYF. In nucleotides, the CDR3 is TGTGCCAGCAGCTTGGCCCTACAGGGAGACTACGAGCAGTACTTC.

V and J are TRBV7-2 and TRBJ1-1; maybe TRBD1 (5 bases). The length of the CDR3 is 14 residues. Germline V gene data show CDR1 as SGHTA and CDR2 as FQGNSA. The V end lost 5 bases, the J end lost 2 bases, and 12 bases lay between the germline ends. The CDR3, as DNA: TGTGCCAGCAGCGTACCCAGGGCTAACACTGAAGCTTTCTTT. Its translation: CASSVPRANTEAFF.

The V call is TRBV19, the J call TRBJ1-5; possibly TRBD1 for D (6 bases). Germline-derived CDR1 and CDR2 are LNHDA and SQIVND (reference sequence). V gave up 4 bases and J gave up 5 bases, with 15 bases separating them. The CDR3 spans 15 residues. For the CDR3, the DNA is TGTGCCAGTAGTAAGGACAGCTTGCGCGATCAGCCCCAGCATTTT. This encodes CASSKDSLRDQPQHF. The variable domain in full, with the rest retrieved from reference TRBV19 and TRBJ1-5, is DGGITQSPKYLFRKEGQNVTLSCEQNLNHDAMYWYRQDPGQGLRLIYYSQIVNDFQKGDIAEGYSVSREKKESFPLTVTSAQKNPTAFYLCASSKDSLRDQPQHFGDGTRLSIL.

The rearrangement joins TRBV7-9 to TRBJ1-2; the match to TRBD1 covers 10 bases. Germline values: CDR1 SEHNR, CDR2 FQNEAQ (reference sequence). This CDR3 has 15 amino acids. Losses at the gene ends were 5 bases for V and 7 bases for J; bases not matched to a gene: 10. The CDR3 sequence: CASSMQGQGSSGYTF. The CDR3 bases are TGTGCCAGCAGCATGCAGGGACAGGGGTCTAGTGGCTACACCTTC.

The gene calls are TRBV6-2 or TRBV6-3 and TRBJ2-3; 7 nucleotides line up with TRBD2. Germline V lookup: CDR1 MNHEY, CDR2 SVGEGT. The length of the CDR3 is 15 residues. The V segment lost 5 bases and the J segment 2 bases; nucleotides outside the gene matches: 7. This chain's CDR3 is CASSPRLAFTDTQYF. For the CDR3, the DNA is TGTGCCAGCAGTCCCAGACTAGCTTTCACAGATACGCAGTATTTT.

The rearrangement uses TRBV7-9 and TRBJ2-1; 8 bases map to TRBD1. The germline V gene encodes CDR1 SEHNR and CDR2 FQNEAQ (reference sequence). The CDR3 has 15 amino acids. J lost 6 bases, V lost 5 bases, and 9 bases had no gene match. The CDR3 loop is CASSQQGGLGNEQFF. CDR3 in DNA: TGTGCCAGCAGCCAACAGGGGGGATTGGGCAATGAGCAGTTCTTC. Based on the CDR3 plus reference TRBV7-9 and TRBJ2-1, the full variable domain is DTGVSQNPRHKITKRGQNVTFRCDPISEHNRLYWYRQTLGQGPEFLTYFQNEAQLEKSRLLSDRFSAERPKGSFSTLEIQRTEQGDSAMYLCASSQQGGLGNEQFFGPGTRLTVL.

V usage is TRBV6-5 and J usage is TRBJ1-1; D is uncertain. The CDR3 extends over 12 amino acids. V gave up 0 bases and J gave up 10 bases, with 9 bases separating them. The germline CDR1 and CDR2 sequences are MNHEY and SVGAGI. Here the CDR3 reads CASSYSTGLAFF. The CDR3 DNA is TGTGCCAGCAGTTACTCGACGGGGTTAGCTTTCTTT.

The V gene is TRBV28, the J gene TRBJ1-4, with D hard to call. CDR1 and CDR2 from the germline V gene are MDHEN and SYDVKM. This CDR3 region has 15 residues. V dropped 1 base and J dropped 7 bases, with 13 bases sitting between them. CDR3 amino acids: CASSLLSVRGEKLFF. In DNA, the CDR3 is TGTGCCAGCAGTTTATTGTCAGTTCGTGGTGAAAAACTGTTTTTT.

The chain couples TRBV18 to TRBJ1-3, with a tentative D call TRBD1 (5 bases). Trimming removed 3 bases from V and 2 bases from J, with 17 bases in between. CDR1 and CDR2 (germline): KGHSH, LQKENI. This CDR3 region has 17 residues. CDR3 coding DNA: TGTGCCAGCTCACCCAACCCTTGGACAATCGCTGGAAACACCATATATTTT. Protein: CASSPNPWTIAGNTIYF.

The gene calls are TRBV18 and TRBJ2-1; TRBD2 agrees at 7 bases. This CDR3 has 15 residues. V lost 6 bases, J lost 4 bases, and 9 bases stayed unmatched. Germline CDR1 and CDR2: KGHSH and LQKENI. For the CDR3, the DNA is TGTGCCAGCTCTCGCGGACTAGTGGAGTACAATGAGCAGTTCTTC. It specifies CASSRGLVEYNEQFF.

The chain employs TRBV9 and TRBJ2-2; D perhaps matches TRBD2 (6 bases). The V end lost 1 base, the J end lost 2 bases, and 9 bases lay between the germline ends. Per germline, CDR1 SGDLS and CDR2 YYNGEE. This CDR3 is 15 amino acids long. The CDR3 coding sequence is TGTGCCAGCAGCGTATACGGGGGTAACACCGGGGAGCTGTTTTTT. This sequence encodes CASSVYGGNTGELFF. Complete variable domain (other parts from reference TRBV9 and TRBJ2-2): DSGVTQTPKHLITATGQRVTLRCSPRSGDLSVYWYQQSLDQGLQFLIQYYNGEERAKGNILERFSAQQFPDLHSELNLSSLELGDSALYFCASSVYGGNTGELFFGEGSRLTVL.

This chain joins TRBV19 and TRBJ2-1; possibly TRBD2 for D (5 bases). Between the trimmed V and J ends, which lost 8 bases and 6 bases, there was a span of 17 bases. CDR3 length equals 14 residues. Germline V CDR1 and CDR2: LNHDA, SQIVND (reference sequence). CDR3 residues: CASPGLPPGNEQFF. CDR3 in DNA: TGTGCCAGTCCTGGACTCCCCCCCGGCAATGAGCAGTTCTTC.

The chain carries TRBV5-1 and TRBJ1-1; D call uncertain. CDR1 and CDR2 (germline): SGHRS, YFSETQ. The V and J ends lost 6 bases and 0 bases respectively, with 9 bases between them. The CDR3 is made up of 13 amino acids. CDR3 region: CASKADMNTEAFF. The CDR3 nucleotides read TGCGCCAGCAAAGCCGACATGAACACTGAAGCTTTCTTT.

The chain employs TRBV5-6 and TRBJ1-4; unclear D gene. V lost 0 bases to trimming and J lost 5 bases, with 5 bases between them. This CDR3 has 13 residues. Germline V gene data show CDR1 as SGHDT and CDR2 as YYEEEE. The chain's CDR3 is CASSLDGNEKLFF. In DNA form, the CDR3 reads TGTGCCAGCAGCTTGGACGGGAATGAAAAACTGTTTTTT.

CDR3 DNA sequence: TGTGCCAGCAGTGAAGGGAAGGGGACAGGTAACGACGAGCAGTACTTC. Its protein product is CASSEGKGTGNDEQYF. The chain carries TRBV2 and TRBJ2-7; 8 positions agree with TRBD1. The J segment lost 5 bases and the V segment lost 1 base, leaving 10 bases of the junction unmatched. Per germline, CDR1 SNHLY and CDR2 FYNNEI. CDR3 size: 16 residues.

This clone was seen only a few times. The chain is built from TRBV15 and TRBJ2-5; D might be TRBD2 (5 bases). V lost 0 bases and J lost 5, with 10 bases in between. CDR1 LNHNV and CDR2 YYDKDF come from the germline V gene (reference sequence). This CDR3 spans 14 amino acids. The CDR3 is CATSRDGLGETQYF. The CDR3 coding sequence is TGTGCCACCAGCAGAGATGGACTGGGGGAGACCCAGTACTTC.

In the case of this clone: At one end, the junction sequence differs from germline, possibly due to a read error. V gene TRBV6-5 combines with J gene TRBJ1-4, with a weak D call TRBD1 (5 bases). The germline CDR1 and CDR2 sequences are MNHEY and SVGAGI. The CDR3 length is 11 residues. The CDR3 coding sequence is TGCCCTGGCAGGGCTAATGAAAAACTGTTTTTT. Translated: CPGRANEKLFF.

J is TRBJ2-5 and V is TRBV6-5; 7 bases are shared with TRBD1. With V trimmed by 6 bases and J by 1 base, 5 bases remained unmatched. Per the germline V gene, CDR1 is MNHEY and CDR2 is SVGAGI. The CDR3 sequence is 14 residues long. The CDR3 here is CASRPPGGQETQYF. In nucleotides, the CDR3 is TGTGCCAGCAGGCCACCAGGGGGCCAAGAGACCCAGTACTTC.

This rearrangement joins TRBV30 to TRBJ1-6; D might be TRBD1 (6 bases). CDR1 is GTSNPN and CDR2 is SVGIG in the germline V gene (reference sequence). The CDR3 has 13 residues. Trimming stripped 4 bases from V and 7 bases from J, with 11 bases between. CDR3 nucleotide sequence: TGTGCCTGGAAGCAGGGGAACAATTCACCCCTCCACTTT. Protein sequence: CAWKQGNNSPLHF.

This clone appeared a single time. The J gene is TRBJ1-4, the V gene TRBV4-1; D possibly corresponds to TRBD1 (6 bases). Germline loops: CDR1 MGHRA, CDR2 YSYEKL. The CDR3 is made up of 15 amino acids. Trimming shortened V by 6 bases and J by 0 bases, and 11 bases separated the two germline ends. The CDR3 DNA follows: TGCGCCAGCAGGCAACCAGGGGCAACTAATGAAAAACTGTTTTTT. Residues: CASRQPGATNEKLFF.

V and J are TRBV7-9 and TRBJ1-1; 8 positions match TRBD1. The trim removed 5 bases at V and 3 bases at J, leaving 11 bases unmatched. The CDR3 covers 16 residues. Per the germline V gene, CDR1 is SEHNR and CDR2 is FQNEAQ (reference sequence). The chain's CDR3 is CASSPRGVQGDTEAFF. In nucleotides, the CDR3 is TGTGCCAGCAGCCCCCGCGGCGTACAGGGGGACACTGAAGCTTTCTTT.

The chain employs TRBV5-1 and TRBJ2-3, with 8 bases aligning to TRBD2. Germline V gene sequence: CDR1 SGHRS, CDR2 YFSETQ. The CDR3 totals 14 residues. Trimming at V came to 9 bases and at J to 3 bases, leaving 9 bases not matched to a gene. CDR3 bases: TGCGCCACATCAAACAGCGGGGGAACAGATACGCAGTATTTT. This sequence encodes CATSNSGGTDTQYF.

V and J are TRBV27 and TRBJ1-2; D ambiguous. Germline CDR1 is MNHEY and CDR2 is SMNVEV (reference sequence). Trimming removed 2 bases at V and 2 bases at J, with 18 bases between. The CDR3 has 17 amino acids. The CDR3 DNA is TGTGCCAGCAGTTTAAACCGCCCCTGGGGAGGAAACTATGGCTACACCTTC. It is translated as CASSLNRPWGGNYGYTF.

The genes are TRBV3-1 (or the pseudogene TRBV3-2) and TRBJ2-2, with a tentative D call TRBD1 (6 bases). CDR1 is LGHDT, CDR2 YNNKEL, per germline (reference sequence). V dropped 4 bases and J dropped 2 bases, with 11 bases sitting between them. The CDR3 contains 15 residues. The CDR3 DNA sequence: TGTGCCAGCAGCCCCGGGACACTAAACACCGGGGAGCTGTTTTTT. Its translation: CASSPGTLNTGELFF.

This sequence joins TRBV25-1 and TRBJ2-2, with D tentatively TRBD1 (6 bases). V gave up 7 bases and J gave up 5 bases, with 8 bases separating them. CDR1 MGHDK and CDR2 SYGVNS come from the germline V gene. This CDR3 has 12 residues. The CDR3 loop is CASTTGTGELFF. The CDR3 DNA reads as TGTGCCAGCACCACAGGGACCGGGGAGCTGTTTTTT.